The TCR beta chain described here comes from a study of T cell repertoires in cytomegalovirus infection. TCRdb re-called the reads through MiXCR, storing one row per CDR3 protein. The sample has some 400,000 distinct CDR3 sequences; 15% to 20% are singletons. This clonotype occurred a few times. The CDR3 has 18 amino acids. The V and J ends lost 1 base and 0 bases, in that order; junction bases with no gene match: 11. Per germline, CDR1 SGHDN and CDR2 FVKESK. V and J are TRBV14 and TRBJ1-2; 7 positions agree with TRBD1. Sample: PBMCs. This TCR was sampled from a human donor in good health (CMV status not recorded). Some clones in this sample may be carry-over from other donors' samples. The CDR3 here is CASSQAGTARGPNYGYTF. The CDR3 DNA reads TGTGCCAGCAGCCAAGCCGGGACAGCAAGAGGTCCTAACTATGGCTACACCTTC. Variable domain in full (rest from reference TRBV14 and TRBJ1-2): EAGVTQFPSHSVIEKGQTVTLRCDPISGHDNLYWYRRVMGKEIKFLLHFVKESKQDESGMPNNRFLAERTGGTYSTLKVQPAELEDSGVYFCASSQAGTARGPNYGYTFGSGTRLTVV.